This passage covers 17 T cell receptor beta chains from one sample sequenced in a study of T-cell reconstitution after alpha-beta-depleted transplantation in children. Unique molecular identifiers were incorporated during preparation of the TCRbeta library. In TCRdb, the PCR reads were re-called with MiXCR into one record per CDR3 protein. The sample shows about 640,000 distinct CDR3 sequences, 10% to 15% of them seen only once. Specimen: PBMCs, mostly from graft donor cells, collected 360 days after TCRalphabeta/CD19-depleted stem cell transplant. These receptors were taken from a male patient aged 10 to 17 who had a stem cell transplant for acute myeloid leukemia, so the T cells may come from the graft donor.

This clonotype was detected a few times. V usage is TRBV20-1 and J usage is TRBJ2-7, with unresolved D. The CDR3 totals 13 residues. The germline gives CDR1 DFQATT, CDR2 SNEGSKA (reference sequence). Trimming stripped 2 bases from V and 2 bases from J, with 10 bases between. The CDR3 protein is CSARSGWAYEQYF. The CDR3, as DNA: TGCAGTGCTAGATCAGGCTGGGCCTACGAGCAGTACTTC.

This clonotype was seen repeatedly, ten times or more. The chain joins TRBV6-2 or TRBV6-3 to TRBJ2-1; weak D call: TRBD2 (5 bases). Per the germline V gene, CDR1 is MNHEY and CDR2 is SVGEGT. This CDR3 has 16 amino acids. Deletions cut 7 bases from V and 0 bases from J, with 16 bases between. CDR3 sequence (DNA): TGTGCCAGCACCCGGACTCCTAGTATCTCCTACAATGAGCAGTTCTTC. Protein sequence: CASTRTPSISYNEQFF.

J is TRBJ2-7 and V is TRBV4-2; 8 nucleotides match TRBD2. The V gene end was trimmed by 0 bases and the J gene end by 7 bases; junction bases not matched to a gene: 11. The CDR3 extends over 16 amino acids. The germline V gene encodes CDR1 LGHNA and CDR2 YNFKEQ. The CDR3 nucleotides read TGTGCCAGCAGCCAAGAAGGCGGACTAGCAGTTGGGGAGCAGTACTTC. It translates to CASSQEGGLAVGEQYF.

This clonotype was recorded a few times. The chain employs TRBV12-3 or TRBV12-4 and TRBJ2-5, with D perhaps TRBD2 (5 bases). The CDR3 length is 15 residues. Trimming removed 1 base from V and 2 bases from J, with 11 bases in between. CDR3 DNA sequence: TGTGCCAGCAGTTTAGTGGGGAGCATTCAAGAGACCCAGTACTTC. Protein product: CASSLVGSIQETQYF.

The V call is TRBV28, the J call TRBJ1-1, with 8 bases identical to TRBD1. CDR3 size: 15 residues. The germline V gene has CDR1 MDHEN and CDR2 SYDVKM. V lost 6 bases, J lost 7 bases, and 13 bases stayed unmatched. Written as DNA, the CDR3 is TGTGCCAGCAGGGTTTGGGGACAGGCCCGGCGTGAAGCTTTCTTT. This encodes CASRVWGQARREAFF.

The chain recombines TRBV19 with TRBJ1-5; D is possibly TRBD1 (5 bases). This CDR3 is 14 amino acids long. The V gene lost 4 bases and the J gene lost 4 bases, with 11 bases spanning the gap. Germline V gene lookup returns CDR1 LNHDA and CDR2 SQIVND (reference sequence). In DNA form, the CDR3 reads TGTGCCAGTAGTAGGCTCGGGGGTAATCAGCCCCAGCATTTT. Protein: CASSRLGGNQPQHF.

In its sample, this clonotype was seen many times. The J gene is TRBJ2-1, the V gene TRBV6-2 or TRBV6-3; TRBD2 matches 9 bases. Germline CDR1 is MNHEY and CDR2 is SVGEGT. The J segment lost 6 bases and the V segment lost 4 bases, leaving 10 bases of the junction unmatched. The CDR3 loop spans 16 amino acids. As DNA, the CDR3 is TGTGCCAGCAGTTCCCGACTAGCGGCACTAGGCAATGAGCAGTTCTTC. Its translation is CASSSRLAALGNEQFF.

The chain recombines TRBV20-1 with TRBJ2-4, with 10 bases identical to TRBD1. Trimming cost V 4 bases and J 5 bases; bases outside gene matches: 5. This CDR3 region has 14 residues. Germline CDR1 DFQATT, CDR2 SNEGSKA (reference sequence). The CDR3 loop is CSAKWDRGENIQYF. The CDR3 nucleotides read TGCAGTGCTAAATGGGACAGGGGAGAAAACATTCAGTACTTC.

This clonotype showed up just a few times. The V call is TRBV6-5, the J call TRBJ2-7; possibly TRBD2 for D (6 bases). This CDR3 is 17 amino acids long. V was cut by 4 bases and J by 6 bases, with 25 bases left in between. Germline assignment: CDR1 MNHEY and CDR2 SVGAGI. The CDR3 protein is CASSSGLAGTRASEQYF. The CDR3, as DNA: TGTGCCAGCAGTTCGGGACTGGCCGGGACCAGAGCTTCCGAGCAGTACTTC.

The table lists this clonotype with a few counts. The V call is TRBV9, the J call TRBJ2-1, with 10 bases fitting TRBD2. Trimming at V came to 3 bases and at J to 6 bases, leaving 9 bases not matched to a gene. The CDR3 runs to 16 residues. CDR1 is SGDLS and CDR2 is YYNGEE in the germline V gene. Here the CDR3 reads CASSGLPSGRANEQFF. As DNA, the CDR3 is TGTGCCAGCAGCGGGCTTCCCAGCGGGAGGGCCAATGAGCAGTTCTTC.

This clonotype was seen ten or more times. The V gene is TRBV6-2 or TRBV6-3, the J gene TRBJ2-7; no clear D. The CDR3 is 11 amino acids. Germline V lookup: CDR1 MNHEY, CDR2 SVGEGT. Trimming shortened V by 11 bases and J by 1 base, and 9 bases separated the two germline ends. As DNA, the CDR3 is TGTGCCGCTCGTTCTTCCTACGAGCAGTACTTC. Amino acid sequence: CAARSSYEQYF.

This clonotype was recorded a few times. The CDR3 sequence: CSSPTGHPRYEQFF. In nucleotides, the CDR3 is TGCAGCTCACCGACCGGCCACCCGCGCTATGAGCAGTTCTTC. The chain has TRBV29-1 and TRBJ2-1, with D uncertain. The CDR3 contains 14 residues. CDR1 SQVTM and CDR2 ANQGSEA come from the germline V gene. V gave up 8 bases and J gave up 8 bases, with 22 bases separating them.

The sample holds many counts of this clonotype. The chain couples TRBV7-6 to TRBJ2-1, with 12 bases fitting TRBD2. This CDR3 has 18 amino acids. With V trimmed by 1 base and J by 6 bases, 10 bases remained unmatched. From germline, CDR1 is SGHVS and CDR2 FNYEAQ. Here the CDR3 DNA reads TGTGCCAGCAGCTTAGGATTGCTACTAGCGGGAGGTTCCAATGAGCAGTTCTTC. Translating it yields CASSLGLLLAGGSNEQFF.

V usage is TRBV5-1 and J usage is TRBJ1-3; no reliable D call. The length of the CDR3 is 11 residues. The V gene lost 0 bases and the J gene lost 7 bases, with 2 bases spanning the gap. In germline, CDR1 is SGHRS, CDR2 YFSETQ. This chain's CDR3 is CASSLDNTIYF. The CDR3 nucleotides are TGCGCCAGCAGCTTGGATAACACCATATATTTT.

This sequence joins TRBV12-1 and TRBJ2-7; the tabulated D call, TRBD1, remains unverified against the DNA. TRBV12-1 is reported as a pseudogene. The CDR3 is 14 amino acids. The CDR3: CASSVTGTDYEQYF. CDR3 in DNA: TGTGCCAGCAGCGTCACCGGGACAGACTACGAGCAGTACTTC.

The table lists this clonotype with a few counts. The CDR3 protein is CASSQGPGLSLETQYF. In DNA form, the CDR3 reads TGTGCCAGCAGCCAAGGGCCCGGGCTATCCTTGGAGACCCAGTACTTC. The chain has TRBV7-6 and TRBJ2-5; D call uncertain. CDR1 is SGHVS and CDR2 is FNYEAQ in the germline V gene. With 5 bases removed from V and 5 bases from J, the gap between germline ends came to 21 bases. CDR3 length: 16 amino acids. Using reference TRBV7-6 and TRBJ2-5 for the parts outside the CDR3, the full variable domain is GAGVSQSPRYKVTKRGQDVALRCDPISGHVSLYWYRQALGQGPEFLTYFNYEAQQDKSGLPNDRFSAERPEGSISTLTIQRTEQRDSAMYRCASSQGPGLSLETQYFGPGTRLLVL.

V is TRBV7-9 and J is TRBJ1-1, with 9 bases identical to TRBD1. There are 15 residues in the CDR3. CDR1 and CDR2 from the germline V gene are SEHNR and FQNEAQ (reference sequence). The V gene end was trimmed by 5 bases and the J gene end by 8 bases; junction bases not matched to a gene: 12. CDR3 amino acids: CASSPGTGLRWEAFF. The CDR3 bases are TGTGCCAGCAGCCCCGGGACAGGGCTTAGATGGGAAGCTTTCTTT.